The sequence of this T cell receptor beta chain was determined in a study of early T cells in non-severe SARS-CoV-2 infection. Study-wide results and limits: VDJdb matching favored anti-spike CD8 responses, missing private and CD4 specificities.

This clonotype was recorded a few times. Its matching antigen is unknown. This CDR3 has 13 residues. The germline V gene encodes CDR1 SGHTA and CDR2 FQGNSA. Trimming removed 3 bases at V and 5 bases at J, with 8 bases between. MiXCR, run by TCRdb on the 5' RACE reads, gives a single entry per CDR3 protein. Among 85,000 to 100,000 distinct CDR3 sequences, approximately 13% were seen once, and the ten largest hold over 2%. The chain couples TRBV7-2 to TRBJ1-5; D perhaps matches TRBD1 (6 bases). This TCR derives from an adult who was a healthcare worker with PCR-confirmed SARS-CoV-2 infection or an uninfected control (not recorded which). The specimen sequenced was whole blood. The CDR3 loop is CASSLNRDQPQHF. The CDR3 DNA follows: TGTGCCAGCAGCTTGAACAGGGATCAGCCCCAGCATTTT.